This T cell receptor beta chain was obtained from a study of blood T cell repertoires in COVID-19. As for the study in general: Samples came from the United States, Italy and Spain, spanning acute and convalescent COVID-19. Sample material is recorded as cDNA or gDNA derived from T cells, B-cell-depleted T cells, or PBMCs.

As originally analysed: Reference gene primer amplification gave nucleated cell count estimates. Some clones are missing from TCRdb's copy, which holds only in-frame ones; the method was immunoSEQ multiplex PCR. V and J calls and clone size are copied from that table; D and trimming were computed from the DNA. The sample holds about 300,000 clones; approximately 83% are singletons and the top ten take about 14%. V was clipped by 8 bases and J by 4 bases; unmatched bases: 11. Germline V gene lookup returns CDR1 MNHEY and CDR2 SVGEGT. The CDR3 sequence is 14 residues long. The sample consisted of peripheral blood. The TCR sequence derives from a human donor in a cohort sampled during active COVID-19. The chain carries TRBV6-2 or TRBV6-3 and TRBJ2-7; 7 bases line up with TRBD2. For the CDR3, the DNA is TGTGCCAGCCGCCAAGCGGGACCCTATTACGAGCAGTACTTC. It translates to CASRQAGPYYEQYF.